The T cell receptor (beta chain) under discussion was sequenced for a study of OX40 agonist ivuxolimab in advanced cancers. Regarding the study in general: The costimulatory receptor OX40 (CD134) was targeted by ivuxolimab, a fully human IgG2 agonistic monoclonal antibody. Intravenous ivuxolimab was administered to patients every 2 weeks at six dose levels: 0.01, 0.1, 0.3, 1.5, 3 and 10 mg/kg. Of the 50 or so patients in dose escalation, about 20 had hepatocellular carcinoma, roughly 15 had melanoma, 9 had renal cell carcinoma and 9 had head and neck cancer. A male proportion of nearly 85% and a mean age of around 60 years, ranging from about 23 to 90, were recorded for the dose-escalation cohort. Patients were allowed to have had prior anti-PD-1, anti-PD-L1 or anti-CTLA-4 therapy, and around 41% of the dose-escalation patients had previously received checkpoint inhibitors. Partial responses occurred in three dose-escalation patients: two with cutaneous melanoma and one with hepatocellular carcinoma. The purpose of peripheral TCRbeta sequencing was to test whether ivuxolimab changed TCR sequence diversity and led to clonal T-cell expansion. The monotherapy dose-escalation portion (N of about 49 patients) of the phase I ivuxolimab trial is reported in the paper. Overall study results and their limits: Low levels of normalized T-cell clonal expansion were also seen in some nonresponding patients. Which antigens the clonally expanded peripheral T cells were specific for was not determined. Partial responders in the 0.1-3.0 mg/kg groups had among the lowest normalized peripheral clonal expansion, especially among CD8+ T cells. At doses from 0.1 to 3.0 mg/kg, clonal expansion was seen in both CD4+ and CD8+ blood T cells between baseline and week 6. After ivuxolimab, expanded clones were on average more numerous among CD8+ T cells than among CD4+ T cells.

On this clone itself: Its antigen is currently not known. Qualities for individual bases were not recorded, and no much larger clone is one base off.

V drops 4 bases and J drops 0 bases, leaving 12 bases in between. There are 16 amino acids in the CDR3, from cysteine to phenylalanine inclusive. The retained sequence is limited to the CDR3, 48 bases, with the frame set at the first base. CDR1 and CDR2, looked up from the germline V gene (reference sequence), are LNHDA and SQIVND. Patients with a history of autoimmune disease or receiving systemic immunosuppression were excluded from the trial. In every dose cohort, peripheral blood was drawn for TCR sequencing at baseline, cycle 4 day 1, and cycle 7 day 1. Samples were obtained from an open-label, multicenter, first-in-human phase I dose-escalation trial of ivuxolimab. Adults with locally advanced or metastatic head and neck squamous cell, hepatocellular, melanoma or renal cell carcinoma were enrolled in the trial. CD4+ and CD8+ T cells were sorted separately from peripheral blood before TCR sequencing.

Genomic DNA was isolated from the sorted cells so that the TCRbeta CDR3 region could be sequenced. TCRbeta CDR3 regions were sequenced using the immunoSEQ Assay. Here the immuneACCESS table is served through TCRdb, limited to in-frame sequences with V and J called. Missing clones are a known gap in these copies; in checked studies unresolved V genes cover under half, and the rest lacks a known reason. The sample table lists 50,000 or so clones, 75% to 80% of them with a count of one. Together, the top ten hold 7.9% of the sample. The starting material was CD4+ or CD8+ T cells sorted from blood, obtained in a trial of the OX40 agonist ivuxolimab. The sequence joins TRBV19 to TRBJ1-4, with the D segment identity uncertain. The clonotype was recovered from an adult with an advanced solid tumor such as melanoma, head and neck, liver or kidney cancer. The CDR3 region reads CASSTYSFATNEKLFF. The nucleotide sequence is given as TGTGCCAGTAGTACGTACAGCTTTGCAACTAATGAAAAACTGTTTTTT. Full variable domain (CDR3 extended with the reference TRBV19 and TRBJ1-4 proteins): DGGITQSPKYLFRKEGQNVTLSCEQNLNHDAMYWYRQDPGQGLRLIYYSQIVNDFQKGDIAEGYSVSREKKESFPLTVTSAQKNPTAFYLCASSTYSFATNEKLFFGSGTQLSVL.